This T cell receptor (beta chain) was obtained from a study of cytomegalovirus exposure and HLA in healthy donors. Study-wide points: 87-base-pair reads could not separate some V segments, including TRBV6-2 and TRBV6-3. Most CMV-associated TCR beta chains were later found to appear HLA-restricted. Confirmation was obtained in vitro that a few CMV-associated chains are specific for CMV antigens. Immune exposure data for these donors was limited to CMV serostatus.

PCR employed 60 Vbeta and 13 Jbeta primers. Some clones are missing from TCRdb's copy, which holds only in-frame ones; the method was immunoSEQ multiplex PCR. The table has around 100,000 clones, 79% seen once; the top ten hold about 3%. Of note for this clone: What it recognizes is unknown.

This CDR3 contains 13 residues. Trimming at V came to 4 bases and at J to 4 bases, leaving 0 bases not matched to a gene. CDR1 and CDR2 from the germline V gene are MNHNS and SASEGT. This sequence originates from a woman younger than 30 in good health and CMV-seropositive. The genes are TRBV6-1 and TRBJ1-2; 10 bases match TRBD1. Sequenced sample: PBMCs. The DNA for the CDR3 is TGTGCCAGCAGTGGGACAGGGGGCTATGGCTACACCTTC. Protein product: CASSGTGGYGYTF.